The 4 T cell receptor beta chains in this list originate from one sample, sequenced in a study of cytomegalovirus exposure and HLA in healthy donors. The study ran its PCR with 60 Vbeta and 13 Jbeta primers. The table came from immunoSEQ multiplex PCR; TCRdb's copy has only in-frame clones and leaves some out. The repertoire includes approximately 150,000 clones, around 78% of them detected once, and about 1% sits in the top ten. Sequenced sample: PBMCs. The receptors were sampled from a woman aged 40-49 years in good health and CMV-seronegative.

This clone appeared a single time. V gene TRBV27 combines with J gene TRBJ1-2; TRBD1 is a possible D gene (5 bases). The length of the CDR3 is 14 residues. Looked up from germline, CDR1 is MNHEY and CDR2 is SMNVEV (reference sequence). Trimming took off 2 bases at V and 4 bases at J, with 11 bases between the two ends. The CDR3 bases are TGTGCCAGCAGTTTAGGCAGGGATAGCTATGGCTACACCTTC. Encoded protein: CASSLGRDSYGYTF.

The rearrangement uses TRBV28 and TRBJ1-1; 8 positions agree with TRBD1. Per the germline V gene, CDR1 is MDHEN and CDR2 is SYDVKM. The CDR3 extends over 13 amino acids. V gave up 5 bases and J gave up 4 bases; unmatched junction bases: 3. This CDR3 is CASSGTGPTEAFF. The CDR3 DNA reads TGTGCCAGCAGTGGGACAGGCCCCACTGAAGCTTTCTTT.

This chain connects TRBV7-9 to TRBJ1-1, with 7 bases that match TRBD1. Germline CDR1 and CDR2: SEHNR and FQNEAQ (reference sequence). The CDR3 has 17 amino acids. V gave up 7 bases and J gave up 0 bases; unmatched junction bases: 14. CDR3 region: CASIEQGRGTMNTEAFF. The CDR3 DNA reads TGTGCCAGCATCGAACAGGGGCGCGGAACCATGAACACTGAAGCTTTCTTT. Full variable domain (remainder filled in from reference TRBV7-9 and TRBJ1-1): DTGVSQNPRHKITKRGQNVTFRCDPISEHNRLYWYRQTLGQGPEFLTYFQNEAQLEKSRLLSDRFSAERPKGSFSTLEIQRTEQGDSAMYLCASIEQGRGTMNTEAFFGQGTRLTVV.

CDR3 in amino acids: CASSPSRTGRNEQFF. DNA for the CDR3: TGTGCCAGCAGCCCGTCTCGGACAGGGCGTAATGAGCAGTTCTTC. This chain joins TRBV11-3 and TRBJ2-1; TRBD1 agrees at 8 bases. The germline gives CDR1 SGHNT, CDR2 YENEEA. Trimming at V came to 5 bases and at J to 7 bases, leaving 10 bases not matched to a gene. The CDR3 runs to 15 residues.